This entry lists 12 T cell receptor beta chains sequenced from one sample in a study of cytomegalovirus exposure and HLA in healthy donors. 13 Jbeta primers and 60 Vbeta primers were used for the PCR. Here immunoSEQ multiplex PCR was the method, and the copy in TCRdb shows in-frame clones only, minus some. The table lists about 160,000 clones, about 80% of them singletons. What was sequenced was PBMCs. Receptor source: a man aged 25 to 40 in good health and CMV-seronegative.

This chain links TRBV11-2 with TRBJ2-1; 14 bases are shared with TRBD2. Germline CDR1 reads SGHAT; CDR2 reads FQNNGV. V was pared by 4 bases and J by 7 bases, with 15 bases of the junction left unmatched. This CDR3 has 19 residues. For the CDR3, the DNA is TGTGCCAGCAGCTCTCAAAGGCGATCGGGACTAGCGGGAGAGAATGAGCAGTTCTTC. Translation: CASSSQRRSGLAGENEQFF.

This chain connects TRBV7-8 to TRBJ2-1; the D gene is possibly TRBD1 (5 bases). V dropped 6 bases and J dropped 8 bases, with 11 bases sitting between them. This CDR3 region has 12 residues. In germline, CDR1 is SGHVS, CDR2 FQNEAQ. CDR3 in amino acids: CASSRGSHEQFF. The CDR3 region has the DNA TGTGCCAGCAGTAGGGGTAGCCATGAGCAGTTCTTC.

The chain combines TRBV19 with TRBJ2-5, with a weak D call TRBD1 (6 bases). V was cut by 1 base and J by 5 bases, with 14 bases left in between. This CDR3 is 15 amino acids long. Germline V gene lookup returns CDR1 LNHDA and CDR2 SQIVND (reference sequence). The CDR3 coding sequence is TGTGCCAGTAGTATAGCCACAGGGACCCGGGAGACCCAGTACTTC. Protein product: CASSIATGTRETQYF.

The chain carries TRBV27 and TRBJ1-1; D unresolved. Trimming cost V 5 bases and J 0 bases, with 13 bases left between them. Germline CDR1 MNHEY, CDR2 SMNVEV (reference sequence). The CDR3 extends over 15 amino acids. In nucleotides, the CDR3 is TGTGCCAGCAGTCAACTCTGGAGTTTGAACACTGAAGCTTTCTTT. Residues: CASSQLWSLNTEAFF.

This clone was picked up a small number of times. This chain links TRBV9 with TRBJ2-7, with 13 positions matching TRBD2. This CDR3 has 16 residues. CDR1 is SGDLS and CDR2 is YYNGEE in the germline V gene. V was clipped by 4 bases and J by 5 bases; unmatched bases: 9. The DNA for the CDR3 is TGTGCCAGCAGCCCCGGGACTAGCGGGACGGGCGACGAGCAGTACTTC. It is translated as CASSPGTSGTGDEQYF.

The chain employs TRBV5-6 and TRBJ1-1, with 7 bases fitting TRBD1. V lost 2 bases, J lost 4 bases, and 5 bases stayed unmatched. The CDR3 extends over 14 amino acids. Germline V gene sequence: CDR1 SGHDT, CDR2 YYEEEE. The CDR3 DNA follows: TGTGCCAGCAGCTTCTTCGACAGGGCCACTGAAGCTTTCTTT. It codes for CASSFFDRATEAFF.

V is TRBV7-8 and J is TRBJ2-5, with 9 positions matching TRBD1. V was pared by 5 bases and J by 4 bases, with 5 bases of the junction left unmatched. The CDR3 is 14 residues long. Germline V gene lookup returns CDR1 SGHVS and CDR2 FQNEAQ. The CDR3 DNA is TGTGCCAGCAGCACGGGGACAGGGAGAGAGACCCAGTACTTC. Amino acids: CASSTGTGRETQYF.

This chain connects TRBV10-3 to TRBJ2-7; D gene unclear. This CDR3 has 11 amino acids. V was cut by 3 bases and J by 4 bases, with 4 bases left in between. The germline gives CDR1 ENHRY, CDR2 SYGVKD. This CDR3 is CAISDRYEQYF. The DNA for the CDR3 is TGTGCCATCAGTGACAGATACGAGCAGTACTTC.

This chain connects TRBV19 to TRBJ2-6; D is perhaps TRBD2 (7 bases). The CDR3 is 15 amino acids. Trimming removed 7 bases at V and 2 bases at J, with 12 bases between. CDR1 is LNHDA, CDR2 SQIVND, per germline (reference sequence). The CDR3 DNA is TGTGCCAGTACGCGGGGGCTAACTGGGGCCAACGTCCTGACTTTC. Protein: CASTRGLTGANVLTF.

The DNA of the CDR3 is TGTGCCAGCAGTTACCTGGGTTTGAGGGAGCAGTACTTC. Translated, it gives CASSYLGLREQYF. V usage is TRBV6-5 and J usage is TRBJ2-7; D gene uncertain. Trimming took off 2 bases at V and 7 bases at J, with 12 bases between the two ends. The CDR3 sequence is 13 residues long. Germline loops: CDR1 MNHEY, CDR2 SVGAGI.

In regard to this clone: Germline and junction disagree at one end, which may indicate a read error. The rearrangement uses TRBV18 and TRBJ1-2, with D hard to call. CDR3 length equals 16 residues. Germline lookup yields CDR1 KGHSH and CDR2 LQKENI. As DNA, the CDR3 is TGTGCCAGTTCACCATCTATCCCCATGACATCCGGTGGCTACACCTTC. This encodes CASSPSIPMTSGGYTF. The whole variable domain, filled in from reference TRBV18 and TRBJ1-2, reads NAGVMQNPRHLVRRRGQEARLRCSPMKGHSHVYWYRQLPEEGLKFMVYLQKENIIDESGMPKERFSAEFPKEGPSILRIQQVVRGDSAAYFCASSPSIPMTSGGYTFGSGTRLTVV.

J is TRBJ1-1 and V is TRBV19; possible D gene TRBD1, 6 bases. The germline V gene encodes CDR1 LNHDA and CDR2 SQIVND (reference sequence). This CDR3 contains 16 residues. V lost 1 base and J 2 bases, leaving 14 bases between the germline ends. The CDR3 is CASSIGFRGSNTEAFF. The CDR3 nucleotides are TGTGCCAGTAGTATAGGGTTCAGGGGCTCTAACACTGAAGCTTTCTTT.